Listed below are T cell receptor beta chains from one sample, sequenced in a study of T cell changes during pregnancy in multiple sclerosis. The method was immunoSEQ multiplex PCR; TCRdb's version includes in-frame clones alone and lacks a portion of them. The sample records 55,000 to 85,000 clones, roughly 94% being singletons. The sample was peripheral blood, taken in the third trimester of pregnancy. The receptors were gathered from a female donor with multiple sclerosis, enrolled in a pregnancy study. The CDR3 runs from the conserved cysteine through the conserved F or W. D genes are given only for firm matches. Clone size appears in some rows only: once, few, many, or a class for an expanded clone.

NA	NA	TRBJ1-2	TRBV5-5	TGTGCCAGCAGCCGGGGGGCGGACTATGGCTACACCTTC	CASSRGADYGYTF
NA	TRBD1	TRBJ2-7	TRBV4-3	TGCGCCAGCAGCCAACTAGCCGTGACTCGTCCCGGGACAGGGACAGGGGAGCAGTACTTC	CASSQLAVTRPGTGTGEQYF
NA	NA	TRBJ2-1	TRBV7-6	TGTGCCAGCCGGGGGACCAGCTCCTACAATGAGCAGTTCTTC	CASRGTSSYNEQFF
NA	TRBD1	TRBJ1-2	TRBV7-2	TGTGCCAGCAGCTTCCAGACAGGGAACTATGGCTACACCTTC	CASSFQTGNYGYTF
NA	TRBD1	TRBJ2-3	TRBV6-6	TGTGCCAGCAGTTATCGAACAGGGGGCATCACAGATACGCAGTATTTT	CASSYRTGGITDTQYF
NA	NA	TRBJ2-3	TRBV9	TGTGCCAGCAGCGGCCCGAGAGACACAGATACGCAGTATTTT	CASSGPRDTDTQYF
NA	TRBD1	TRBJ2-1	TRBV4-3	TGCGCCAGCAGCCAGGGGTCGGGACAGACATACAATGAGCAGTTCTTC	CASSQGSGQTYNEQFF
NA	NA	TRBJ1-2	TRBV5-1	TGCGCCAGCAGCCCAGGATATGAAGGCTACACCTTC	CASSPGYEGYTF
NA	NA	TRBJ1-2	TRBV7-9	TGTGCCAGCAGCCCAAATCAGGGATTCGGTGGCTACACCTTC	CASSPNQGFGGYTF
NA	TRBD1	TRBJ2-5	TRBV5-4	TGTGCCAGCAGCGGGCACAGGGGGCAAATTGAGACCCAGTACTTC	CASSGHRGQIETQYF
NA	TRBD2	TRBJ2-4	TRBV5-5	TGTGCCAGCAGCTTGCTAGCGGGGTCCCAAAACATTCAGTACTTC	CASSLLAGSQNIQYF
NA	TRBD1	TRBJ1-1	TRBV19	TGTGCCAGTAGTATCGGACAGGGCGCGAACACTGAAGCTTTCTTT	CASSIGQGANTEAFF
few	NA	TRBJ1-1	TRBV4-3	TGCGCCAGCAGCCAAGTGGGAGGGAACACTGAAGCTTTCTTT	CASSQVGGNTEAFF
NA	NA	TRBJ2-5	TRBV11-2	TGTGCCAGCAGCTTGGGAGAGCCGCGTTCGGGGTCCCAGTACTTC	CASSLGEPRSGSQYF
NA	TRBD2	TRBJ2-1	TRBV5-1	TGCGCCAGCAGCTTGGCCACTTACCCGGGGGGGAATGAGCAGTTCTTC	CASSLATYPGGNEQFF
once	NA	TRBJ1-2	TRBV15	TGTGCCACCAGCAGAGATACTACTAACTATGGCTACACCTTC	CATSRDTTNYGYTF
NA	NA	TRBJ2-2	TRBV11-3	TGTGCCAGCACCCACGGGCGGGGCGAAACCGGGGAGCTGTTTTTT	CASTHGRGETGELFF
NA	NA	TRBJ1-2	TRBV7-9	TGTGCCAGCAGCCAACAGGGAAACTATGGCTACACCTTC	CASSQQGNYGYTF
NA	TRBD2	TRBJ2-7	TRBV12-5	TGTGCTAGTGGTCCCCCACGGGGGGAATCCGAGCAGTACTTC	CASGPPRGESEQYF
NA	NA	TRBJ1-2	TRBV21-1	TGTGCCAGCACCACACGCCGTGAGAGGGGGCGATCATATGGCTACACCTTC	CASTTRRERGRSYGYTF
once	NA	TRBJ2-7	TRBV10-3	TGTGCCATCAGGTCCGAGGGGGCCTACGAGCAGTACTTC	CAIRSEGAYEQYF
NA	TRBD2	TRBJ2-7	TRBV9	TGTGCCAGCAGCGTAGCGGGGGGGACCGACGAGCAGTACTTC	CASSVAGGTDEQYF
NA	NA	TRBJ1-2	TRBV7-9	TGTGCCAGCAGCTTTGGCAGGGCCGATGGCTACACCTTC	CASSFGRADGYTF
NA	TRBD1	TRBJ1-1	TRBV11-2	TGTGCCAGCAGCTTACCGAGACAGGGAGTAGCTTTCTTT	CASSLPRQGVAFF
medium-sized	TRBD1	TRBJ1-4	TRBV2	TGTGCCAGCGGGCGACAGGGGGAAATCTCCCACTTT	CASGRQGEISHF
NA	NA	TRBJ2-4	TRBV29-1	TGCAGCGTTGTTTCGCAGGAAGAAAACATTCAGTACTTC	CSVVSQEENIQYF
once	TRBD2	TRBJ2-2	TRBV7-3	TGTGCCAGCAGCTTATTAGCGGGGGGGCCTATCACCGGGGAGCTGTTTTTT	CASSLLAGGPITGELFF
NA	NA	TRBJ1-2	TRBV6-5	TGTGCCAGCAGTTACTTCGGGGGTAGGGGCTACACCTTC	CASSYFGGRGYTF
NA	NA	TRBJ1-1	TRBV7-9	TGTGCCAGCCGACAGGTGGGGGCTCTGGAAGCTTTCTTT	CASRQVGALEAFF
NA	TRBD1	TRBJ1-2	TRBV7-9	TGTGCCAGCAGCTTGGAGCCCAGGGGGCGCGTCTATGGCTACACCTTC	CASSLEPRGRVYGYTF
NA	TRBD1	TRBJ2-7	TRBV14	TGTGCCAGCAGCCAAGTGGGGACAGGGGGCGAAGAGCAGTACTTC	CASSQVGTGGEEQYF
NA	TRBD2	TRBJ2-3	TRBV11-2	TGTGCCAGCCAGCGGGGATCAGATACGCAGTATTTT	CASQRGSDTQYF
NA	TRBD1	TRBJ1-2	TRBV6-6	TGTGCCAGCAGCTCGAGACAGGGTAGTGGCTACACCTTC	CASSSRQGSGYTF
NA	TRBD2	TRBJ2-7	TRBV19	TGTGCCAGTACCCCAGGAAGCGGGGGGGCTGACGAGCAGTACTTC	CASTPGSGGADEQYF
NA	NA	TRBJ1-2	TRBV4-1	TGCGCCAGCAGCCAGGGAACAGGGGGCTACACCTTC	CASSQGTGGYTF